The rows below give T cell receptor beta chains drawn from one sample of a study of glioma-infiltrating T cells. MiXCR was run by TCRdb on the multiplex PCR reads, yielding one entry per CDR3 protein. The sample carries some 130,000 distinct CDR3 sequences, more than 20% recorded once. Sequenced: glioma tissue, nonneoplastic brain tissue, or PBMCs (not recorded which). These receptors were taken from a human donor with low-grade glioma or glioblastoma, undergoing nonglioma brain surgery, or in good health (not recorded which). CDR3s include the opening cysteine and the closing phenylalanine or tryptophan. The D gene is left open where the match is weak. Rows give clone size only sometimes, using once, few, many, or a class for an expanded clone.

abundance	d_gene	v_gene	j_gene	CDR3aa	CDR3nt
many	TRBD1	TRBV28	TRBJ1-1	CASSLASILRGRGTEAFF	TGTGCCAGCAGTTTGGCCTCTATACTCAGGGGGCGCGGCACTGAAGCTTTCTTT
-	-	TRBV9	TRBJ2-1	CASSAQSSSSYNEQFF	TGTGCCAGCAGCGCCCAGAGTTCTAGCTCCTACAATGAGCAGTTCTTC
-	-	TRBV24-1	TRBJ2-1	CATSDWTAPYEQFF	TGTGCCACCAGTGATTGGACAGCGCCCTATGAGCAGTTCTTC
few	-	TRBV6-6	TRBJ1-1	CASSYSGRNEAFF	TGTGCCAGCAGTTACTCAGGCCGCAATGAAGCTTTCTTT
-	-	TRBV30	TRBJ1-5	CVWSPGTRDQPQHF	TGTGTCTGGAGTCCAGGGACACGGGATCAGCCCCAGCATTTT
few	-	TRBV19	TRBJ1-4	CASSFHLATNEKLFF	TGTGCCAGTAGTTTTCACCTTGCAACTAATGAAAAACTGTTTTTT
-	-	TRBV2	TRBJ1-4	CASMRTANEKLFF	TGTGCCAGCATGAGGACAGCAAATGAAAAACTGTTTTTT
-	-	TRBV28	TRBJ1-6	CASSPVRGPLHF	TGTGCCAGCAGTCCTGTACGGGGACCCCTCCACTTT
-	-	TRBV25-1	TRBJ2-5	CASSEGIMQYQETQYF	TGTGCCAGCAGTGAGGGGATAATGCAGTACCAAGAGACCCAGTACTTC
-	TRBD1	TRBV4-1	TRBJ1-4	CASSRRDRGPSLFF	TGCGCCAGCAGCCGAAGGGACAGGGGGCCTTCTTTGTTTTTT
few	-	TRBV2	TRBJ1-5	CASKPRTVRDQPQHF	TGTGCCAGCAAGCCGAGGACAGTTCGGGATCAGCCCCAGCATTTT
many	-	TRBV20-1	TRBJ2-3	CSARQRDTQYF	TGCAGTGCTAGACAGCGGGATACGCAGTATTTT
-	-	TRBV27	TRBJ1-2	CASSSRRGEGYTF	TGTGCCAGCAGTTCTCGCAGGGGAGAAGGCTACACCTTC
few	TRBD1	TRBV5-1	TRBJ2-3	CASSFGQGLDTQYF	TGCGCCAGCAGCTTCGGACAGGGTTTGGATACGCAGTATTTT
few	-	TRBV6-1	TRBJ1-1	CASTPGALEAFF	TGTGCCAGCACCCCAGGGGCTCTTGAAGCTTTCTTT
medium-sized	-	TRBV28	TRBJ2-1	CASSLNREQFF	TGTGCCAGCAGCCTCAACAGGGAGCAGTTCTTC
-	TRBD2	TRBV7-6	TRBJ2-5	CASSLGRGVGETQYF	TGTGCTAGCAGCTTAGGGAGGGGAGTAGGAGAGACCCAGTACTTC
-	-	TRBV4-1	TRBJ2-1	CASSQSPRTDLSPQFF	TGCGCCAGCAGCCAATCACCGCGGACAGACTTGAGTCCCCAGTTCTTC
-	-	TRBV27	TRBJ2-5	CASRSYQETQYF	TGTGCCAGCAGAAGTTACCAAGAGACCCAGTACTTC
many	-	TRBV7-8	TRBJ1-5	CASSFTTADPNQPQHF	TGTGCCAGCAGCTTCACCACTGCCGACCCTAATCAGCCCCAGCATTTT
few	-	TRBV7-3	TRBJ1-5	CASSPREVSNQPQHF	TGTGCCAGCAGCCCAAGGGAGGTGAGCAATCAGCCCCAGCATTTT
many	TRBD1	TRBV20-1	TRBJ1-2	CSAADRANYGYTF	TGCAGTGCTGCAGACAGGGCAAACTATGGCTACACCTTC
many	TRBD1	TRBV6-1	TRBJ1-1	CASSNTGGGTEAFF	TGTGCCAGCAGTAACACAGGGGGGGGCACTGAAGCTTTCTTT
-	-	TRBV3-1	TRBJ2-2	CASSHSPWTGELFF	TGTGCCAGCAGCCACTCGCCGTGGACCGGGGAGCTGTTTTTT
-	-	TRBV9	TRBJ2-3	CASSVALGLSQYF	TGTGCCAGCAGCGTAGCCCTGGGACTGTCGCAGTATTTT
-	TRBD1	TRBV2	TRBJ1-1	CASIRTGYTEAFF	TGTGCCAGCATTAGGACAGGGTACACTGAAGCTTTCTTT
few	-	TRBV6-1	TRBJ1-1	CASRRYLGHLNTEAFF	TGTGCCAGCAGACGTTACCTGGGACACTTGAACACTGAAGCTTTCTTT
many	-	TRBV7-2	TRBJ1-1	CASSRGSLMNTEAFF	TGTGCCAGCAGCCGCGGCTCACTGATGAACACTGAAGCTTTCTTT
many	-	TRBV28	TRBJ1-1	CASSPRLGSAEAFF	TGTGCCAGCAGTCCCAGACTGGGGTCGGCTGAAGCTTTCTTT
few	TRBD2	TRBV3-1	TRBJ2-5	CASSLWEGETQYF	TGTGCCAGCAGCCTTTGGGAGGGAGAGACCCAGTACTTC
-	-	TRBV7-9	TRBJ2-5	CASSLGDGEETQYF	TGTGCCAGCAGCTTAGGGGACGGAGAAGAGACCCAGTACTTC
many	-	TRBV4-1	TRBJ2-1	CASSQDPARDYNEQFF	TGCGCCAGCAGCCAAGATCCCGCTAGGGACTACAATGAGCAGTTCTTC
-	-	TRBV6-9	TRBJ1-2	CASSWDPTASYTF	TGTGCCAGCAGTTGGGACCCAACGGCTAGCTACACCTTC
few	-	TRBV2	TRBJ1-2	CASTGVLVGIYGYTF	TGTGCCAGCACTGGAGTTCTGGTAGGGATCTATGGCTACACCTTC
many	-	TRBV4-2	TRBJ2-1	CASSQLSGEQFF	TGTGCCAGCAGCCAACTTAGCGGAGAGCAGTTCTTC
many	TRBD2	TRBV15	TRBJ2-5	CATSRLAGGRFETQYF	TGTGCCACCAGTCGACTAGCGGGGGGGCGGTTCGAGACCCAGTACTTC
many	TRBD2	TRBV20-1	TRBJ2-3	CSASTSGGGWDTDTQYF	TGCAGTGCTTCGACTAGCGGGGGGGGTTGGGACACAGATACGCAGTATTTT
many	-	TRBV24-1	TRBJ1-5	CATSDGYSNQPQHF	TGTGCCACCAGTGACGGGTATAGCAATCAGCCCCAGCATTTT
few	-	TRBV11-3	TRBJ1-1	CASSLDPRTEAFF	TGTGCCAGCAGCTTAGATCCCCGGACTGAAGCTTTCTTT
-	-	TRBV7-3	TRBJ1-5	CASSSTPLQPQHF	TGTGCCAGCAGCTCTACACCCCTCCAGCCCCAGCATTTT
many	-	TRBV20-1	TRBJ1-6	CSATGPLYNSPLHF	TGCAGTGCTACGGGGCCCCTCTATAATTCACCCCTCCACTTT
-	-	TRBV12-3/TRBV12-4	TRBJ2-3	CASSLDRMGTDTQYF	TGTGCCAGCAGCTTAGACCGGATGGGCACAGATACGCAGTATTTT
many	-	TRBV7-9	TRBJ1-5	CASSFSDTNQPQHF	TGTGCCAGCAGCTTCTCTGACACGAATCAGCCCCAGCATTTT
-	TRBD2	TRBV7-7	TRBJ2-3	CASSRGGATTDTQYF	TGTGCCAGCAGCCGGGGGGGGGCGACCACAGATACGCAGTATTTT
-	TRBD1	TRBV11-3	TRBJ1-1	CASSLQRFDRDTEAFF	TGTGCCAGCAGCTTACAGAGATTCGACAGGGACACTGAAGCTTTCTTT
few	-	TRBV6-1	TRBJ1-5	CASSSGGYSNQPQHF	TGTGCCAGCAGTTCCGGGGGATATAGCAATCAGCCCCAGCATTTT
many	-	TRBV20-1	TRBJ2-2	CSATLSGSTGELFF	TGCAGTGCTACCCTGTCAGGGAGCACCGGGGAGCTGTTTTTT
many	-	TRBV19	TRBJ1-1	CASSLGQGRRNTEAFF	TGTGCCAGTAGTCTGGGTCAGGGCCGGAGGAACACTGAAGCTTTCTTT
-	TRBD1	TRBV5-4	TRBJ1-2	CASSAPYSYGQVFTF	TGTGCCAGCAGCGCCCCGTACTCCTACGGACAGGTGTTCACCTTC
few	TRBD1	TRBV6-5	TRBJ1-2	CASSHRGSVPSYGYTF	TGTGCCAGCAGCCACAGGGGAAGCGTACCTTCCTATGGCTACACCTTC
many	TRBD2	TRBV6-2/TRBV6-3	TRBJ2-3	CASSQGTTSQYF	TGTGCCAGCAGTCAAGGGACTACCTCGCAGTATTTT
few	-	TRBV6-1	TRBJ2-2	CASSTRRGNANTGELFF	TGTGCCAGCAGTACGCGGCGCGGGAACGCGAACACCGGGGAGCTGTTTTTT
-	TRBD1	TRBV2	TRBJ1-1	CASSDKGAGTEAFF	TGTGCCAGCAGTGATAAGGGGGCCGGAACTGAAGCTTTCTTT